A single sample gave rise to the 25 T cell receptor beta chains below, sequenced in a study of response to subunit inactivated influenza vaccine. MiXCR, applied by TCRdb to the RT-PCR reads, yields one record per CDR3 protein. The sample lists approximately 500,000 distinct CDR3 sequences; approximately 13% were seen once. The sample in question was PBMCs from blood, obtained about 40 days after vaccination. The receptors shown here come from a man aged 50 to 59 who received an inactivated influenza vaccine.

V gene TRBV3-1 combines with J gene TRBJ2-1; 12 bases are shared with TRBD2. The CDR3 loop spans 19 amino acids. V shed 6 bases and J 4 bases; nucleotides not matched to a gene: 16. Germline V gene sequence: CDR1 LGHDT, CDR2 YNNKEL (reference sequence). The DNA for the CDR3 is TGTGCCAGCAGTCCCGGACTAGCGGGGAACCAACCCACTTACAATGAGCAGTTCTTC. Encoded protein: CASSPGLAGNQPTYNEQFF.

In DNA form, the CDR3 reads TGTGCCAGCAGCTTAGAGACGGGTTTTTCTGGCTACACCTTC. Translated: CASSLETGFSGYTF. This chain uses TRBV7-2 with TRBJ1-2; D not certain. CDR3 length: 14 residues. The ends were cut back, 1 base at V and 7 bases at J, with 13 bases in the middle. Germline V gene data show CDR1 as SGHTA and CDR2 as FQGNSA.

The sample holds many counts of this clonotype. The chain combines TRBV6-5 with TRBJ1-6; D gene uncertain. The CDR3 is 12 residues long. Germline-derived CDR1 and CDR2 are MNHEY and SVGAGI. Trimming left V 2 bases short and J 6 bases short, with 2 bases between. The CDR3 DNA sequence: TGTGCCAGCAGTTACCGTAATTCACCCCTCCACTTT. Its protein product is CASSYRNSPLHF.

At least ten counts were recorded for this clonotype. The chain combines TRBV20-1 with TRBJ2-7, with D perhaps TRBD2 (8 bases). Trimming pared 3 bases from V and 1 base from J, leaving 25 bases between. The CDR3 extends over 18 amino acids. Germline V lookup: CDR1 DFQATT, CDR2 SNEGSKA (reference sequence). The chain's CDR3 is CSASMPGGGWGPSYEQYF. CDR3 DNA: TGCAGTGCTAGTATGCCGGGAGGGGGCTGGGGACCGTCCTACGAGCAGTACTTC.

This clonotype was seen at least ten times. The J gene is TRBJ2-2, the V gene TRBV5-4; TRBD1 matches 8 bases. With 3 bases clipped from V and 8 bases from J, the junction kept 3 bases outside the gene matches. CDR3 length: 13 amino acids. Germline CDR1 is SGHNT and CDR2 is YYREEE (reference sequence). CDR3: CASSSDRAGELFF. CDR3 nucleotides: TGTGCCAGCAGCTCGGACAGGGCTGGGGAGCTGTTTTTT.

CDR3 in DNA: TGTGCCAGCAGTGAAGCGATGTTGGGCGTCACTGAAGCTTTCTTT. Translating it yields CASSEAMLGVTEAFF. This chain connects TRBV6-1 to TRBJ1-1; D is unresolved. From germline, CDR1 is MNHNS and CDR2 SASEGT. The CDR3 extends over 15 amino acids. The ends were cut back, 0 bases at V and 4 bases at J, with 12 bases in the middle.

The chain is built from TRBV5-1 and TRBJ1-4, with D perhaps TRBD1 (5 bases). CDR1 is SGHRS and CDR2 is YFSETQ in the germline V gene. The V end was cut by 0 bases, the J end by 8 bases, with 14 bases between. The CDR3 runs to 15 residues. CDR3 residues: CASSLDSAGGEKLFF. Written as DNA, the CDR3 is TGCGCCAGCAGCTTGGATTCGGCGGGGGGGGAAAAACTGTTTTTT.

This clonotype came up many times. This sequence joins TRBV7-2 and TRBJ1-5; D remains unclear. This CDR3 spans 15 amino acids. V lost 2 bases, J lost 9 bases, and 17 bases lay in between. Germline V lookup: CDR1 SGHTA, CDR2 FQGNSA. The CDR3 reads CASSLSALRDWPQHF. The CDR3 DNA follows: TGTGCCAGCAGCTTATCGGCCCTTCGCGACTGGCCCCAGCATTTT.

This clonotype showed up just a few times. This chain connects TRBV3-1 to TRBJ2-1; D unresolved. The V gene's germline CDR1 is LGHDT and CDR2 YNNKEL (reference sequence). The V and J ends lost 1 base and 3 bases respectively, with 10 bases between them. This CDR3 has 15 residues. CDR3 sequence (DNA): TGTGCCAGCAGCCAAGGAGACGGATACTACAATGAGCAGTTCTTC. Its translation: CASSQGDGYYNEQFF.

CDR3 loop: CASSDGRVDGNTIYF. CDR3 DNA: TGTGCCAGCAGTGATGGACGGGTGGACGGAAACACCATATATTTT. This chain connects TRBV2 to TRBJ1-3; D is undetermined. The V end lost 3 bases, the J end lost 4 bases, and 13 bases lay between the germline ends. CDR1 SNHLY and CDR2 FYNNEI come from the germline V gene. The CDR3 totals 15 residues.

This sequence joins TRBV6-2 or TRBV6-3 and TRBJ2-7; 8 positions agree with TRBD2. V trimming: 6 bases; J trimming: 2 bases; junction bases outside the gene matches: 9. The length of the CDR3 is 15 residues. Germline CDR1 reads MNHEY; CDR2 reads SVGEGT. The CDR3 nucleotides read TGTGCCAGCAGAGAGCGGGGGTCCTCTACCTACGAGCAGTACTTC. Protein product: CASRERGSSTYEQYF.

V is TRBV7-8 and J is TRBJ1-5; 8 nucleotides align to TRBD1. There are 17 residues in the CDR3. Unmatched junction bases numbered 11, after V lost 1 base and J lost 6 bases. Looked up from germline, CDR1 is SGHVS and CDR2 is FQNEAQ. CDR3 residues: CASSLGAGTGYGQPQHF. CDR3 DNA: TGTGCCAGCAGCTTAGGAGCCGGGACAGGTTACGGTCAGCCCCAGCATTTT.

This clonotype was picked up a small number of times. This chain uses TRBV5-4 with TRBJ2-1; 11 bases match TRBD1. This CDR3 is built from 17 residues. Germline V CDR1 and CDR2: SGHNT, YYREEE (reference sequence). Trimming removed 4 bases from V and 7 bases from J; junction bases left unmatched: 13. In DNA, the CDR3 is TGTGCCAGCAGCAGCGGATCGGGGACAGGGGGAAAGAATGAGCAGTTCTTC. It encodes CASSSGSGTGGKNEQFF. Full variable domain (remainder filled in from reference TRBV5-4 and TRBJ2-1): ETGVTQSPTHLIKTRGQQVTLRCSSQSGHNTVSWYQQALGQGPQFIFQYYREEENGRGNFPPRFSGLQFPNYSSELNVNALELDDSALYLCASSSGSGTGGKNEQFFGPGTRLTVL.

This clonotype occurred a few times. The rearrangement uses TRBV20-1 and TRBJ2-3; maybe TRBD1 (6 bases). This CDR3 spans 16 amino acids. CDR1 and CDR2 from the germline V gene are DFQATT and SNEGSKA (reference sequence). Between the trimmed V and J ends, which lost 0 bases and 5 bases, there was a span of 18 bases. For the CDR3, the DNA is TGCAGTGCTAGAGATTCGAGGGGCAGGGGAAAAGATACGCAGTATTTT. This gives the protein CSARDSRGRGKDTQYF.

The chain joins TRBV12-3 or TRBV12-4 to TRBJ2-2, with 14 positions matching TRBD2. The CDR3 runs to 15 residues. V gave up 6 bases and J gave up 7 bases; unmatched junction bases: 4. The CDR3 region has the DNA TGTGCCAGCAGGGGACTAGCGGGAGAGGTCGGGGAGCTGTTTTTT. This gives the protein CASRGLAGEVGELFF.

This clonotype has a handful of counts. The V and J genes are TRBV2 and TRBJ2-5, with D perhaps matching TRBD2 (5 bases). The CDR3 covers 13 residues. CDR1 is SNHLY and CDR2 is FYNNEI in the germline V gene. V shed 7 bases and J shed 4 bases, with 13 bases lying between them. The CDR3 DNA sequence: TGTGCCAGCACTGGGGTTGGGAGAGAGACCCAGTACTTC. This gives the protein CASTGVGRETQYF.

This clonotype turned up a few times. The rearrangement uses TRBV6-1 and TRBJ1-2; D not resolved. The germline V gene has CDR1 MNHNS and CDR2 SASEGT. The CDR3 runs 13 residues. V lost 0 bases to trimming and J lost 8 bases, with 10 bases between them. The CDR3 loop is CASSEASRAGYTF. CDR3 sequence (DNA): TGTGCCAGCAGTGAAGCATCTAGGGCCGGCTACACCTTC.

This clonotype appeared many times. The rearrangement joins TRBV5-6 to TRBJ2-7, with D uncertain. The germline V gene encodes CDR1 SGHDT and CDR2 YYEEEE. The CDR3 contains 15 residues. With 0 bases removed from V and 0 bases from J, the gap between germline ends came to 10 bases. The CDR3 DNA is TGTGCCAGCAGCTTGGGACGGGTGCTCTCCTACGAGCAGTACTTC. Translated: CASSLGRVLSYEQYF.

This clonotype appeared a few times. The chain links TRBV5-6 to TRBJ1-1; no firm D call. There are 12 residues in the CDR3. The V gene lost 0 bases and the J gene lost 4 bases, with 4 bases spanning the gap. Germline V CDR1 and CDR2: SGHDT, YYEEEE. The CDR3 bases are TGTGCCAGCAGCTTGGCCCTCACTGAAGCTTTCTTT. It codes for CASSLALTEAFF.

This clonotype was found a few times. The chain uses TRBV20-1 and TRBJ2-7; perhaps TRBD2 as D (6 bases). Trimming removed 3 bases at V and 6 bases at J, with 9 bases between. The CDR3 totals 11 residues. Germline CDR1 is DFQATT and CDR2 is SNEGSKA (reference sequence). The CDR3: CSASGSTEQYF. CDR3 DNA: TGCAGTGCTAGCGGGAGTACCGAGCAGTACTTC.

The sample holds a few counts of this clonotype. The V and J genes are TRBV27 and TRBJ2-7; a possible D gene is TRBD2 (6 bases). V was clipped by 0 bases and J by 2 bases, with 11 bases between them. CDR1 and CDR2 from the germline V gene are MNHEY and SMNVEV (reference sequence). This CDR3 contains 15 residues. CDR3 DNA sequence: TGTGCCAGCAGTTTATCGTGGAGGGAGACCTACGAGCAGTACTTC. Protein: CASSLSWRETYEQYF.

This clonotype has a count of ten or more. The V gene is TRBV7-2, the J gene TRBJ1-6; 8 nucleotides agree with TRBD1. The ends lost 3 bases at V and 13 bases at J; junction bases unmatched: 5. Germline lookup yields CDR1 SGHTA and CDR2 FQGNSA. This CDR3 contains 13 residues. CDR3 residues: CASSLDRDQPLHF. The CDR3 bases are TGTGCCAGCAGCTTGGACAGGGACCAGCCCCTCCACTTT.

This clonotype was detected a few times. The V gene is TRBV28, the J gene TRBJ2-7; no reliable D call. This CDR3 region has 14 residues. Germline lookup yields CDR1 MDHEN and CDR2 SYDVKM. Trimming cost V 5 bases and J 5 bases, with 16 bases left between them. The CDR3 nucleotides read TGTGCCAGCAGTAACCCCGACGGTCGGAACGAGCAGTACTTC. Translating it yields CASSNPDGRNEQYF.

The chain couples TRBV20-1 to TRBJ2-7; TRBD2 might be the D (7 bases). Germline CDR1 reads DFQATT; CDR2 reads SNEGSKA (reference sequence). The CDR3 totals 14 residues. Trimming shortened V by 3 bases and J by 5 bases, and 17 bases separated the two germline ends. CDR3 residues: CSARSFAGAHEQYF. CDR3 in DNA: TGCAGTGCTAGGTCTTTTGCGGGGGCCCACGAGCAGTACTTC.

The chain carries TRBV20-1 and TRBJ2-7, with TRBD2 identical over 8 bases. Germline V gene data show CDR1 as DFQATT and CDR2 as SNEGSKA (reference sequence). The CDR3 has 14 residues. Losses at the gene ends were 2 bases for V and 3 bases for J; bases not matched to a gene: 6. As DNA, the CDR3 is TGCAGTGCTAGAAGTCTAGCGGGCGACTACGAGCAGTACTTC. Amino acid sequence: CSARSLAGDYEQYF.